This T cell receptor beta chain was profiled in a study of OX40 agonist ivuxolimab in advanced cancers. For the study in its entirety: The costimulatory receptor OX40 (CD134) was targeted by ivuxolimab, a fully human IgG2 agonistic monoclonal antibody. Peripheral TCRbeta sequencing aimed to test whether ivuxolimab altered TCR sequence diversity and caused clonal T-cell expansion. Intravenous ivuxolimab was administered to patients every 2 weeks at six dose levels: 0.01, 0.1, 0.3, 1.5, 3 and 10 mg/kg. The paper reports the monotherapy dose-escalation portion (N = 52 patients) of the phase I ivuxolimab trial. Prior anti-PD-1, anti-PD-L1 or anti-CTLA-4 therapy was permitted, and checkpoint inhibitors had been received by less than 45% of dose-escalation patients. Of the approximately 50 patients in dose escalation, some 20 had hepatocellular carcinoma, roughly 15 had melanoma, 9 had renal cell carcinoma and 9 had head and neck cancer. Partial responses occurred in three dose-escalation patients, of whom one had hepatocellular carcinoma and two had cutaneous melanoma. In the dose-escalation cohort, 70% to 85% of patients were male, and the mean age was about 55 years, with a range of about 20 to 79.

Findings and caveats that apply to the study as a whole: After ivuxolimab, expanded clones were on average more numerous among CD8+ T cells than among CD4+ T cells. At doses from 0.1 to 3.0 mg/kg, clonal expansion was seen in both CD4+ and CD8+ blood T cells between baseline and week 6. In partial responders in the 0.1-3.0 mg/kg groups, normalized peripheral clonal expansion was found to be among the lowest, especially among CD8+ T cells. Low levels of normalized T-cell clonal expansion were also seen in some patients who did not respond. The antigen specificity of the clonally expanded peripheral T cells was not determined.

Patients with a history of autoimmune disease or receiving systemic immunosuppression were excluded from the trial. Peripheral blood for TCR sequencing was drawn from every dose cohort at baseline, at cycle 4 day 1 and at cycle 7 day 1. Samples came from an open-label, multicenter, first-in-human phase I dose-escalation trial of ivuxolimab. Adults with locally advanced or metastatic melanoma, renal cell, hepatocellular, or head and neck squamous cell carcinoma were enrolled in the trial. Before TCR sequencing, CD4+ T cells and CD8+ T cells were sorted from peripheral blood as separate populations. Genomic DNA was extracted from sorted cells for sequencing of the TCRbeta CDR3 region. The immunoSEQ Assay was used to sequence the TCRbeta CDR3 regions. TCRdb took over this immuneACCESS table, retaining in-frame rearrangements with V and J assigned. Such tables are incomplete; in checked studies, under half of the missing clones stem from an unresolved V gene, and the remainder is unexplained. This sample gives about 35,000 clones in total; roughly three quarters of them show up just once. Together, the top ten hold about 14% of the sample.

To note about this clone: It has no known antigen specificity. Base qualities were left out, and no much larger clone turns up one base away.

Trimming at the junction amounts to 4 bases on V and 3 bases on J, and the germline ends lie 8 bases apart. As encoded in the germline V gene, CDR1 is SGHRS while CDR2 is YFSETQ. The CDR3 goes from the cysteine to the phenylalanine over 12 residues. Only the CDR3 portion is preserved as DNA: 36 bases, with reading frame beginning at the first base. The input for sequencing was CD4+ or CD8+ T cells sorted from blood, taken in a trial of the OX40 agonist ivuxolimab. The V gene is TRBV5-1 and the J gene is TRBJ2-7; the D gene assignment is ambiguous. This TCR was recovered from an adult with an advanced solid tumor such as melanoma, head and neck, liver or kidney cancer. The DNA sequence is given as TGCGCCAGCAGCCCTCTGAACTACGAGCAGTACTTC. This translates into CASSPLNYEQYF.